This is a list of T cell receptor beta chains from one sample in a study of OX40 agonist ivuxolimab in advanced cancers. Libraries were prepared by immunoSEQ multiplex PCR; TCRdb keeps only in-frame clonotypes and omits some of them. The table shows roughly 61,000 clones, with 80% to 90% occurring only once. The sample consisted of CD4+ or CD8+ T cells sorted from blood, taken in a trial of the OX40 agonist ivuxolimab. These receptor sequences come from an adult with an advanced solid tumor such as melanoma, head and neck, liver or kidney cancer. The CDR3 runs from the conserved cysteine through the conserved F or W. A D gene is named only where the DNA matches it firmly.

>TRBJ1-4|TRBD1|TRBV19
CASSVTGTGSATNEKLFF
>TRBJ2-5|-|TRBV5-1
CASSSTQETQYF
>TRBJ1-4|TRBD1|TRBV5-4
CASSFSGGGEKLFF
>TRBJ2-3|TRBD2|TRBV29-1
CSVDAGGIFDTQYF
>TRBJ1-2|TRBD1|TRBV6-5
CASFHGRDRGNGYTF
>TRBJ2-5|-|TRBV5-1
CASSLGISETQYF
>TRBJ1-1|TRBD1|TRBV19
CASTSSGDPGGAFF
>TRBJ1-2|-|TRBV30
CAWIRGPSPYGYTF
>TRBJ2-7|-|TRBV11-1
CASSVGTGFNRAYEQYF
>TRBJ2-7|TRBD2|TRBV18
CASSPGGLAGGSYEQYF
>TRBJ1-5|TRBD1|TRBV7-2
CASSRRQGGSQPQHF
>TRBJ1-6|TRBD1|TRBV11-2
CASSQTGGLVSPLHF
>TRBJ1-6|-|TRBV6-1
CASTLQGHNSPLHF
>TRBJ2-1|-|TRBV19
CASSIAGFGTTLSYNEQFF
>TRBJ1-1|TRBD1|TRBV11-3
CASSLLRDRFVNTEAFF
>TRBJ2-1|TRBD2|TRBV28
CASTLLAGAYNEQFF
>TRBJ1-4|-|TRBV14
CASSPDIYGKLFF
>TRBJ1-3|-|TRBV5-1
CASSPLGVSGNTIYF
>TRBJ1-5|-|TRBV18
CASSQVSNQPQHF
>TRBJ2-4|-|TRBV19
CASSIGGLAKNIQYF
>TRBJ2-3|-|TRBV11-2
CASISLSGTDTQYF
>TRBJ2-3|TRBD2|TRBV28
CASSLFLAGARTDTQYF
>TRBJ2-7|-|TRBV28
CASSFFMTGALATYEQYF
>TRBJ2-2|-|TRBV19
CASSIDGSTGELFF
>TRBJ1-3|-|TRBV6-4
CASSDGNTIYF